This entry lists 28 T cell receptor beta chains sequenced from one sample in a study of cytomegalovirus exposure and HLA in healthy donors. It was with 60 Vbeta and 13 Jbeta primers that the PCR ran. The assay was immunoSEQ multiplex PCR, and TCRdb's table has in-frame clones only and misses some. This table has approximately 100,000 clones, more than 60% appearing once. Sequencing used PBMCs. Receptors originate from a woman between 18 and 29 years old in good health and CMV-seropositive.

This clone was found a few times. V gene TRBV4-2 combines with J gene TRBJ2-7; weak D call: TRBD1 (5 bases). V lost 1 base, J lost 5 bases, and 9 bases lay in between. Germline CDR1 is LGHNA and CDR2 is YNFKEQ. This CDR3 contains 13 residues. The CDR3 DNA reads as TGTGCCAGCAGCCAAGGCCCCAGGGACGAGCAGTACTTC. Its translation is CASSQGPRDEQYF.

The chain carries TRBV6-5 and TRBJ2-1; D remains unclear. This CDR3 contains 14 residues. The V end was cut by 6 bases, the J end by 6 bases, with 15 bases between. CDR1 is MNHEY, CDR2 SVGAGI, per germline. The CDR3 spells CASSSQRPLNEQFF. The CDR3 DNA follows: TGTGCCAGCAGCTCCCAGCGCCCCCTCAATGAGCAGTTCTTC.

This clone was detected a few times. CDR3 DNA sequence: TGTGCCAGTAGGGAGCGTAGGGGCCTTAGCGGGAGGGCCAGTTACAATGAGCAGTTCTTC. Translation: CASRERRGLSGRASYNEQFF. The chain combines TRBV19 with TRBJ2-1; 11 nucleotides align to TRBD2. There are 20 residues in the CDR3. The germline CDR1 and CDR2 sequences are LNHDA and SQIVND (reference sequence). V lost 6 bases to trimming and J lost 4 bases; unmatched junction nucleotides: 20.

The genes are TRBV5-5 and TRBJ1-2, with unresolved D. The germline V gene encodes CDR1 SGHKS and CDR2 YYEKEE (reference sequence). V was clipped by 4 bases and J by 3 bases, with 7 bases between them. The CDR3 extends over 12 amino acids. The CDR3 is CASSAMDYGYTF. CDR3 nucleotides: TGTGCCAGCAGCGCTATGGACTATGGCTACACCTTC.

The chain joins TRBV28 to TRBJ1-1; D ambiguous. Germline V gene sequence: CDR1 MDHEN, CDR2 SYDVKM. V was trimmed by 7 bases and J by 5 bases, leaving 14 bases between them. CDR3 length: 13 residues. CDR3 loop: CASTYPGSTEAFF. The CDR3 DNA follows: TGTGCCAGCACCTACCCGGGGAGTACTGAAGCTTTCTTT.

V usage is TRBV5-6 and J usage is TRBJ2-7; D is unclear. Germline lookup yields CDR1 SGHDT and CDR2 YYEEEE. V lost 0 bases, J lost 0 bases, and 4 bases lay in between. This CDR3 comprises 13 residues. CDR3 coding DNA: TGTGCCAGCAGCTTGGCGTACTCCTACGAGCAGTACTTC. Amino acid sequence: CASSLAYSYEQYF.

The chain recombines TRBV4-3 with TRBJ1-1; 7 bases agree with TRBD1. V lost 2 bases and J lost 5; bases outside the gene matches: 14. CDR3 size: 17 residues. Looked up from germline, CDR1 is LGHNA and CDR2 is YSLEER. CDR3 bases: TGCGCCAGCAGCCAATTTTCACAGACAGGGCCAGCGACTGAAGCTTTCTTT. It codes for CASSQFSQTGPATEAFF.

This chain uses TRBV4-1 with TRBJ2-7; TRBD2 aligns across 12 bases. V gave up 4 bases and J gave up 2 bases; unmatched junction bases: 3. From germline, CDR1 is MGHRA and CDR2 YSYEKL. The CDR3 extends over 15 amino acids. The CDR3 nucleotides are TGCGCCAGCAGCCCCGGACTAGCGGGACCCTACGAGCAGTACTTC. This codes for CASSPGLAGPYEQYF.

The V gene is TRBV10-3, the J gene TRBJ1-5; D remains unclear. In germline, CDR1 is ENHRY, CDR2 SYGVKD. This CDR3 has 15 amino acids. Between the trimmed V and J ends, which lost 3 bases and 0 bases, there was a span of 9 bases. The CDR3 DNA sequence: TGTGCCATCAGTGACTATCGAGATAGCAATCAGCCCCAGCATTTT. This gives the protein CAISDYRDSNQPQHF.

The chain links TRBV18 to TRBJ2-1, with 14 bases identical to TRBD2. The V segment lost 0 bases and the J segment 7 bases; nucleotides outside the gene matches: 5. Per the germline V gene, CDR1 is KGHSH and CDR2 is LQKENI. The CDR3 totals 17 residues. CDR3 in DNA: TGTGCCAGCTCACCACCGGGACTAGCGGGAGTGAGAAATGAGCAGTTCTTC. This sequence encodes CASSPPGLAGVRNEQFF.

Within the sample, this clone is medium-sized. The chain combines TRBV30 with TRBJ1-5, with 8 bases that match TRBD1. Germline CDR1 is GTSNPN and CDR2 is SVGIG (reference sequence). Trimming removed 1 base from V and 1 base from J; junction bases left unmatched: 3. CDR3 length: 15 amino acids. The CDR3 sequence: CAWSARGQSNQPQHF. CDR3 nucleotide sequence: TGTGCCTGGAGTGCCAGGGGGCAAAGCAATCAGCCCCAGCATTTT.

The CDR3, as DNA: TGCGCCAGCAGCTTGGCTAGTCCCACCTACAATGAGCAGTTCTTC. This gives the protein CASSLASPTYNEQFF. V and J are TRBV5-1 and TRBJ2-1, with unresolved D. Trimming removed 0 bases at V and 2 bases at J, with 9 bases between. The CDR3 consists of 15 residues. Germline CDR1 reads SGHRS; CDR2 reads YFSETQ.

This clone came up a few times. The chain uses TRBV15 and TRBJ2-7, with D possibly TRBD2 on 6 matching bases. The CDR3 length is 15 residues. The germline V gene encodes CDR1 LNHNV and CDR2 YYDKDF (reference sequence). V gave up 6 bases and J gave up 3 bases, with 18 bases separating them. CDR3 loop: CATRPDLGGGYEQYF. The CDR3 DNA follows: TGTGCCACCAGACCCGACCTGGGGGGAGGCTACGAGCAGTACTTC.

The chain employs TRBV20-1 and TRBJ2-2; tentative D call: TRBD1 (5 bases). This CDR3 region has 11 residues. Germline CDR1 DFQATT, CDR2 SNEGSKA (reference sequence). V was cut by 6 bases and J by 7 bases, with 9 bases left in between. DNA for the CDR3: TGCAGTGCCACCAGGGTCGGGGAGCTGTTTTTT. Translated: CSATRVGELFF.

This clone was recorded a few times. The chain has TRBV28 and TRBJ2-1; 9 nucleotides agree with TRBD2. Germline CDR1 reads MDHEN; CDR2 reads SYDVKM. This CDR3 comprises 15 residues. V lost 5 bases and J lost 6; bases outside the gene matches: 8. As DNA, the CDR3 is TGTGCCAGCAGTCTAGGGGGACTAGCACTCAATGAGCAGTTCTTC. Its translation: CASSLGGLALNEQFF.

This clone was counted only a few times. A junction end diverges from the germline sequence, so it may reflect a read error. V usage is TRBV9 and J usage is TRBJ2-7; TRBD1 might be the D (6 bases). The V gene's germline CDR1 is SGDLS and CDR2 YYNGEE. The CDR3 spans 13 residues. The CDR3 DNA is TGTGCCAGCAGCGGAGACCTACAGGGAACGCTTCACTTC. Encoded protein: CASSGDLQGTLHF.

This chain links TRBV10-1 with TRBJ2-7, with D maybe TRBD2 (5 bases). Trimming removed 10 bases at V and 5 bases at J, with 12 bases between. The CDR3 runs 11 residues. CDR1 and CDR2 (germline): WNHNN, SYGVQD (reference sequence). The CDR3 bases are TGCGCCACCGACGAGGGCCACGAGCAGTACTTC. It yields the protein CATDEGHEQYF.

In regard to this clone: Its ends do not fully match the called genes, so a read error is possible. The gene calls are TRBV7-9 and TRBJ1-5; D is unresolved. CDR3 size: 12 residues. Germline CDR1 and CDR2: SEHNR and FQNEAQ (reference sequence). CDR3 region: CSSSVGDQPQHF. CDR3 DNA: TGTTCCAGCAGCGTCGGGGATCAGCCCCAGCATTTT.

This rearrangement joins TRBV7-2 to TRBJ2-1; 10 nucleotides line up with TRBD2. The junction had 12 bases not matched to a gene; V was cut back by 8 bases and J by 14 bases. CDR3 size: 13 residues. Germline CDR1 reads SGHTA; CDR2 reads FQGNSA. For the CDR3, the DNA is TGTGCCAGCCTCTTTAATATAGCGGGAGGAAAGTTCTTC. It yields the protein CASLFNIAGGKFF.

J is TRBJ2-5 and V is TRBV29-1, with D perhaps matching TRBD2 (6 bases). Germline CDR1 reads SQVTM; CDR2 reads ANQGSEA. The CDR3 runs to 12 residues. V was clipped by 6 bases and J by 5 bases, with 13 bases between them. This CDR3 is CSVGGTGETQYF. The CDR3 bases are TGCAGCGTGGGCGGGACGGGGGAGACCCAGTACTTC.

The chain links TRBV4-2 to TRBJ1-3, with a weak D call TRBD1 (5 bases). This CDR3 comprises 18 residues. The germline gives CDR1 LGHNA, CDR2 YNFKEQ. Trimming shortened V by 0 bases and J by 0 bases, and 15 bases separated the two germline ends. The CDR3 nucleotides read TGTGCCAGCAGCCAAGATGGGACTCCGGGTCGCTCTGGAAACACCATATATTTT. Residues: CASSQDGTPGRSGNTIYF.

V gene TRBV5-1 combines with J gene TRBJ2-3; D gene uncertain. CDR1 and CDR2 (germline): SGHRS, YFSETQ. Trimming pared 0 bases from V and 2 bases from J, leaving 7 bases between. The CDR3 runs 14 residues. The CDR3 region has the DNA TGCGCCAGCAGCTTGGTACAGATCACAGATACGCAGTATTTT. It encodes CASSLVQITDTQYF.

This chain connects TRBV30 to TRBJ1-2, with D possibly being TRBD1 (5 bases). V lost 1 base and J 7 bases, leaving 13 bases between the germline ends. The CDR3 spans 13 residues. Germline values: CDR1 GTSNPN, CDR2 SVGIG (reference sequence). CDR3 coding DNA: TGTGCCTGGAGTGCGGACATTTTGGGTGGCTACACCTTC. It yields the protein CAWSADILGGYTF.

Only one count was recorded for this clone. The J gene is TRBJ2-5, the V gene TRBV11-3, with a weak D call TRBD1 (6 bases). V lost 5 bases and J 3 bases, leaving 10 bases between the germline ends. Germline CDR1 reads SGHNT; CDR2 reads YENEEA. The CDR3 runs to 13 residues. CDR3 coding DNA: TGTGCCAGCAGCAATTACAGGGAAGAGACCCAGTACTTC. It yields the protein CASSNYREETQYF.

V usage is TRBV5-1 and J usage is TRBJ2-5, with 9 bases that match TRBD1. Germline lookup yields CDR1 SGHRS and CDR2 YFSETQ. After removal of 3 bases from V and 3 bases from J, the junction contained 6 bases not matched to a gene. CDR3 size: 15 residues. The CDR3 DNA is TGCGCCAGCAGCTCGACAGGGGGGTTTGAAGAGACCCAGTACTTC. Protein product: CASSSTGGFEETQYF.

This clone occurred a few times. The chain joins TRBV30 to TRBJ1-6, with 8 positions matching TRBD1. Looked up from germline, CDR1 is GTSNPN and CDR2 is SVGIG (reference sequence). This CDR3 has 15 amino acids. V was pared by 2 bases and J by 6 bases, with 6 bases of the junction left unmatched. This CDR3 reads CAWSTRDRFNSPLHF. CDR3 sequence (DNA): TGTGCCTGGAGTACCCGGGACAGGTTTAATTCACCCCTCCACTTT.

This sequence joins TRBV6-4 and TRBJ1-2, with TRBD1 matching 7 bases. Germline-derived CDR1 and CDR2 are MRHNA and SNTAGT. V was pared by 4 bases and J by 4 bases, with 9 bases of the junction left unmatched. CDR3 size: 15 residues. The chain's CDR3 is CASSATSTGLYGYTF. The CDR3 DNA reads as TGTGCCAGCAGTGCTACATCGACAGGGCTCTATGGCTACACCTTC.

By its share, this clone is medium-sized. The rearrangement joins TRBV6-1 to TRBJ1-1, with D possibly matching TRBD1 (6 bases). The CDR3 runs 13 residues. Germline values: CDR1 MNHNS, CDR2 SASEGT. The germline V and J ends were trimmed by 5 bases and 1 base, with 8 bases remaining between them. CDR3 loop: CASSWGQNTEAFF. DNA for the CDR3: TGTGCCAGCAGTTGGGGGCAGAACACTGAAGCTTTCTTT.